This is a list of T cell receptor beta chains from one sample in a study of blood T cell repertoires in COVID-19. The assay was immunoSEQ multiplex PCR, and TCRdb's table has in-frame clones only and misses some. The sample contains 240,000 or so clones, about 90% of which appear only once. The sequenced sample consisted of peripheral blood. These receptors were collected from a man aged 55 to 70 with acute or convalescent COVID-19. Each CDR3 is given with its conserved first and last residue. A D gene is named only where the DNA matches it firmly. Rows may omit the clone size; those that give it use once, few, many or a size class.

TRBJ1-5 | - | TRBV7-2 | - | TGTGCCAGCAGCTTAAATGGGATGCGGGAGCCCCAGCATTTT | CASSLNGMREPQHF
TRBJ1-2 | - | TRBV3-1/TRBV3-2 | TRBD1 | TGTGCCAGCAGCCAAGGGATAGGACAGGGGCCTGCTAACTATGGCTACACCTTC | CASSQGIGQGPANYGYTF
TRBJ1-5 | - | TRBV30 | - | TGTGCCTCGGATGGGGCTTATAGCAATCAGCCCCAGCATTTT | CASDGAYSNQPQHF
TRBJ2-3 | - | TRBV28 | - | TGTGCCAGCAGTTCGATGGACAGTCCTAGCACAGATACGCAGTATTTT | CASSSMDSPSTDTQYF
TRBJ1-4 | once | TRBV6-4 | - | TGTGCCAGCAGCAGGGAGGCTAATGAAAAACTGTTTTTT | CASSREANEKLFF
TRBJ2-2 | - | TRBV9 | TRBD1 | TGTGCCAGCAGCCCGATTGACAGGGGGAACACCGGGGAGCTGTTTTTT | CASSPIDRGNTGELFF
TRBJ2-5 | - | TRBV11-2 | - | TGTGCCAGCAGTAGAGATCGCCAAGAGACCCAGTACTTC | CASSRDRQETQYF
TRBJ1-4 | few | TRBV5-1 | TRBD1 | TGCGCCAGCAGCTTGGCCTCCGCCGGGACAGTCCATGAAAAACTGTTTTTT | CASSLASAGTVHEKLFF
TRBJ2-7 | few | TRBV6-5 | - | TGTGCCAGCAGGTGGAGGCAGTACACCTACGAGCAGTACTTC | CASRWRQYTYEQYF
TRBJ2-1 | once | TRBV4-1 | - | TGCGCCAGCAGCCAAGAGCAGGGGAGCTCCTACAATGAGCAGTTCTTC | CASSQEQGSSYNEQFF
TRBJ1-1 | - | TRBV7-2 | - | TGTGCCAGCAGCTTAGTGCGGGGTTACACTGAAGCTTTCTTT | CASSLVRGYTEAFF
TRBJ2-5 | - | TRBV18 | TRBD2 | TGTGCCAGCTCCGCAGGACTAGCGGGAGGAGATGAAGAGACCCAGTACTTC | CASSAGLAGGDEETQYF
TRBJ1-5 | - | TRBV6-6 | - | TGTGCCAGCAGTTCCGGGACACCTAGCAATCAGCCCCAGCATTTT | CASSSGTPSNQPQHF
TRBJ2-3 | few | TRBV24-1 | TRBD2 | TGTGCCACCAGTGACCCCGGGAGGCACACAGATACGCAGTATTTT | CATSDPGRHTDTQYF
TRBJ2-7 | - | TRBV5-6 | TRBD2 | TGTGCCAGCAGCTTAAATAGCGGGAGGGCCCGGTACGAGCAGTACTTC | CASSLNSGRARYEQYF
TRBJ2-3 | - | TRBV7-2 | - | TGTGCCAGCTCCTTAGTTGGGGGCGGTTCAGCAGATACGCAGTATTTT | CASSLVGGGSADTQYF
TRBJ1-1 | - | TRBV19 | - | TGTGCCAGTAGTGTGACAGTGAACACTGAAGCTTTCTTT | CASSVTVNTEAFF
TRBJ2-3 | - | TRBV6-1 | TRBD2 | TGTGCCAGCAGTGTTACTAGCGGGAGAACTAGCACAGATACGCAGTATTTT | CASSVTSGRTSTDTQYF
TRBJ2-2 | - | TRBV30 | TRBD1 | TGTGCCTGGAGGAGGGGGCGAAACGGGGAGCTGTTTTTT | CAWRRGRNGELFF
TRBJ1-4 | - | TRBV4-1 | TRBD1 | TGCGCCAGCAGCCAGGGAACAGGGGGCGCGATTGAAAAACTGTTTTTT | CASSQGTGGAIEKLFF
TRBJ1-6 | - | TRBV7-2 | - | TGTGCCAGCAGCTTAACGGGACTGAGAAATTCACCCCTCCACTTT | CASSLTGLRNSPLHF
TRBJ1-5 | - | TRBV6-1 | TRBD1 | TGTGCCAGCAGTGCGGAAGGACAGGGATGGAATCAGCCCCAGCATTTT | CASSAEGQGWNQPQHF
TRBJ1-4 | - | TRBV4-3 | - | TGCGCCAGCAGCCAACACACCTTTGAAAAACTGTTTTTT | CASSQHTFEKLFF
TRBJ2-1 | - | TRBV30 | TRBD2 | TGTGCCTGGAGTGTATGGGGTCCGGCGGGAGGGGACAATGAGCAGTTCTTC | CAWSVWGPAGGDNEQFF
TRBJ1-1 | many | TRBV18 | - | TGTGCCAGCTCACCAAGTGGGACAATGGGCACTGAAGCTTTCTTT | CASSPSGTMGTEAFF
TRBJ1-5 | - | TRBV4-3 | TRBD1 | TGCGCCAGCAGCCAAGTCGTGGACAGGGGGAATCAGCCCCAGCATTTT | CASSQVVDRGNQPQHF